This paragraph reports one T cell receptor beta chain. Its antigen is not identified. Documented treatment: oral pan-JAK inhibitor, 5-10 mg twice daily. This specimen comes from a study of CD8+ T cells in alopecia areata. Study-wide results and limits: Uncertainty about whether baseline CD8+ expansion is linked to response remains, with one nonresponder.

In each case, RNA was isolated and then reverse transcribed into cDNA as the sequencing template. Generated by immunoSEQ multiplex PCR, the TCRdb table keeps only in-frame clones and is missing some. Here the sample spans 170,000 or so clones, roughly 50% being singletons. The sequence came from a human donor with alopecia areata. Here the sequenced sample was CD8+ T cells sorted from blood, taken at week 24, from a patient treated with tofacitinib.

This CDR3 is CASRGQGAYEQYF. For the CDR3, the DNA is TGTGCCAGCAGAGGACAGGGAGCGTACGAGCAGTACTTC. This chain uses TRBV14 with TRBJ2-7; the match to TRBD1 covers 8 bases. Germline values: CDR1 SGHDN, CDR2 FVKESK. The CDR3 runs 13 residues. Trimming took 6 bases from V and 4 from J; bases not matched to a gene: 5.